This T cell receptor (beta chain) was recovered during a study of human T cells and chemical hapten exposure. This clonotype has a handful of counts. Its antigen is unidentified. TCRdb redid the calling of the RACE reads with MiXCR, one entry per CDR3 protein. The sample includes about 85,000 distinct CDR3 sequences, approximately 9% of them seen just once. Study conclusions and caveats: PT1 expanded TCR counts and patch test score were linked, and their correlation was positive. DPC sensitization produced no change in TCRs with frequency above 1 in 1000. There were significantly more large CDR3 similarity clusters among expanded TCRs than among controls.

Time point meaning: pre-sensitization, week 0. Treatment given: therapeutic diphenylcyclopropenone sensitization with weekly scalp DPC. The clonotype was recovered from a man in his forties with alopecia areata. Some clones in this sample may be carry-over from other donors' samples. The material sequenced was whole blood, taken in connection with sensitization to the hapten diphenylcyclopropenone (DPC).

The CDR3 protein is CATSDFRGTGELFF. Written as DNA, the CDR3 is TGTGCCACCAGTGATTTCCGGGGCACCGGGGAGCTGTTTTTT. The genes are TRBV24-1 and TRBJ2-2; the D gene is possibly TRBD2 (5 bases). Trimming took off 1 base at V and 4 bases at J, with 6 bases between the two ends. Germline CDR1 is KGHDR and CDR2 is SFDVKD. The CDR3 totals 14 residues.